This T cell receptor (beta chain) was documented in a study of shared clonotypes between healthy human individuals. Repertoires were generated with immunoSEQ multiplex PCR, while TCRdb's copy carries only in-frame clones and drops some. Among 560,000 or so clones, 96% were seen once, and the ten largest hold more than 0.085%. J lost 3 bases, V lost 1 base, and 9 bases had no gene match. The CDR3 length is 16 residues. CDR1 and CDR2 (germline): SGHVS, FNYEAQ. The naive CD8 population came from CD45RO-negative cells selected for CCR7, without terminally differentiated effector memory CD45RA+ cells. The TCR comes from a woman younger than 45 in good health. V and J are TRBV7-6 and TRBJ2-7; 7 nucleotides line up with TRBD2. Material: naive CD8+ T cells sorted from blood. The CDR3 DNA reads TGTGCCAGCAGCTTAGAAATGGCGGGAGCGCTCTACGAGCAGTACTTC. Translating gives CASSLEMAGALYEQYF.